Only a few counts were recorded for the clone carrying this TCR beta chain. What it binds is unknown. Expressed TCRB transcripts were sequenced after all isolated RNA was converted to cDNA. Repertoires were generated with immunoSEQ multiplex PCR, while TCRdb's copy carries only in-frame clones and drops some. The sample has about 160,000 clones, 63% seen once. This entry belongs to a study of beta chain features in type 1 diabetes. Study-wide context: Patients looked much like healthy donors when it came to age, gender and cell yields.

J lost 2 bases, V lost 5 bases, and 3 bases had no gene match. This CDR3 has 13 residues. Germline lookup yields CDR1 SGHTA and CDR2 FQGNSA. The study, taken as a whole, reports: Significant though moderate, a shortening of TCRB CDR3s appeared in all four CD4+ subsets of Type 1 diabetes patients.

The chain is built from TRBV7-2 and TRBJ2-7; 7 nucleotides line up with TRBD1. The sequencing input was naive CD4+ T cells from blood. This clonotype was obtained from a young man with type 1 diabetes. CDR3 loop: CASSPDRAYEQYF. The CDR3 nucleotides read TGTGCCAGCAGCCCCGACAGGGCCTACGAGCAGTACTTC.